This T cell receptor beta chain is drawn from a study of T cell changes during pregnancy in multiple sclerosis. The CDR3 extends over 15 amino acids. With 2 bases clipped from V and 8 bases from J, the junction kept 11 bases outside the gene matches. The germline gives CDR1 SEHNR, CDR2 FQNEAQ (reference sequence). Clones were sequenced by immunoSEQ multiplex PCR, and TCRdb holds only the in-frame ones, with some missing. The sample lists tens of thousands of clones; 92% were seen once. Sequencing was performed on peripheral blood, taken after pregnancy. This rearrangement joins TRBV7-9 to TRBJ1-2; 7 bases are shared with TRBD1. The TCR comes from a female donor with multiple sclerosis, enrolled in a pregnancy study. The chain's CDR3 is CASSLTQGLLTGYTF. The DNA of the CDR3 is TGTGCCAGCAGCTTAACACAGGGGCTCCTTACCGGCTACACCTTC. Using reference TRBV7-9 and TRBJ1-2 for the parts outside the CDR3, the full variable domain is DTGVSQNPRHKITKRGQNVTFRCDPISEHNRLYWYRQTLGQGPEFLTYFQNEAQLEKSRLLSDRFSAERPKGSFSTLEIQRTEQGDSAMYLCASSLTQGLLTGYTFGSGTRLTVV.